This T cell receptor (beta chain) was captured by sequencing in a study of cytomegalovirus exposure and HLA in healthy donors. Study-level results: There were 160 or so TCR beta chains listed as cytomegalovirus-associated.

The PCR ran on 60 Vbeta and 13 Jbeta primers. Generated by immunoSEQ multiplex PCR, the TCRdb table keeps only in-frame clones and is missing some. The sample totals fewer than 150,000 clones; its top ten clones hold roughly 4%. Remarks on this clone: Antigen: not known.

The ends were cut back, 3 bases at V and 0 bases at J, with 8 bases in the middle. The CDR3 loop spans 14 amino acids. The germline V gene encodes CDR1 MDHEN and CDR2 SYDVKM. This receptor was identified in a man between 18 and 35 years old in good health and CMV-seronegative. The chain recombines TRBV28 with TRBJ1-1; tentative D call: TRBD1 (5 bases). The sample was PBMCs. This CDR3 is CASSFGGMNTEAFF. In DNA form, the CDR3 reads TGTGCCAGCAGTTTCGGGGGGATGAACACTGAAGCTTTCTTT. Based on the CDR3 plus reference TRBV28 and TRBJ1-1, the full variable domain is DVKVTQSSRYLVKRTGEKVFLECVQDMDHENMFWYRQDPGLGLRLIYFSYDVKMKEKGDIPEGYSVSREKKERFSLILESASTNQTSMYLCASSFGGMNTEAFFGQGTRLTVV.